This T cell receptor beta chain originates from a study of blood T cell repertoires in COVID-19. Study as a whole: From T cells, B-cell-depleted T cells, or PBMCs came the material, which was cDNA or gDNA.

V lost 3 bases and J lost 4; bases outside the gene matches: 8. This CDR3 has 15 residues. Germline-derived CDR1 and CDR2 are LNHDA and SQIVND (reference sequence). As handled by the study authors: How many nucleated cells were present was estimated from reference gene primer amplification. TCRdb's table, derived via immunoSEQ multiplex PCR, lists solely in-frame clones and lacks some. The V and J calls and the clone size are those of that table, but D and trimming were determined from the DNA. The table includes approximately 300,000 clones, 85% to 90% detected once. Seattle's cohort entered during active infection and was followed longitudinally.

Sequencing was performed on peripheral blood. The sequence was collected from a woman in her 30s with COVID-19, enrolled during active disease. The chain uses TRBV19 and TRBJ1-2; 7 bases map to TRBD1. In DNA form, the CDR3 reads TGTGCCAGTAGTATGCCCGGGACAGCTCTCTATGGCTACACCTTC. This sequence encodes CASSMPGTALYGYTF.